This T cell receptor (beta chain) was captured in a study of PD-1 blockade in mismatch repair-deficient tumors listed by TCRdb under 2017. Background for the entire study: Between September 2013 and 2016, the trial enrolled 86 consecutive patients with 12 types of mismatch repair-deficient cancer, all of whom had received prior treatment and were progressing. Tumor-associated T cell clones were tracked in the peripheral blood of patients responding to PD-1 blockade by deep sequencing of TCR CDR3 regions. Results the study describes overall, beyond this receptor: After pembrolizumab, tumor-resident clones, which were often undetectable in blood before treatment, expanded rapidly and then contracted, generally ahead of radiologic responses.

For this chain, trimming is 6 bases at the V end and 5 bases at the J end, and the number of junction bases without a gene match is 7. The CDR3 runs 13 residues from the cysteine to the phenylalanine. Only the CDR3 portion is preserved as DNA: 39 bases, with reading frame beginning at the first base. CDR1 and CDR2, looked up from the germline V gene, are LGHNT and FRNRAP. As concerns this clone: It has no known antigen specificity. Base qualities are not recorded, but no much larger clone differs from it by a single base.

Library preparation was by the immunoSEQ multiplex PCR assay. TCRdb retrieved this table from immuneACCESS and kept in-frame rearrangements only. Not all clones are present; in checked studies, unresolved V genes account for under half, and no reason is known for the remainder. A total of tens of thousands of clones appear in this sample, roughly 80% of them only once. Approximately 5.5% of the sample belongs to the ten largest clones. Mismatch repair deficiency in every enrolled patient was established by polymerase chain reaction or immunohistochemistry. TCR sequencing was carried out for three patients who responded to pembrolizumab therapy. In the phase II trial, pembrolizumab PD-1 blockade was tested prospectively in advanced mismatch repair-deficient cancers, no matter which tissue of origin the cancers came from. Peripheral blood T cell samples were serially collected before and at multiple times after PD-1 blockade was started. Blood sampling times were reported as weeks after the first pembrolizumab dose.

This clonotype originated in an adult with mismatch repair-deficient cancer. This material consisted of peripheral blood, taken 44 weeks after starting pembrolizumab. The chain is encoded by TRBV12-5 joined to TRBJ2-7, with 7 junctional bases fitting TRBD2. Read as DNA, the sequence is TGTGCTAGTGGACCCCGGGCGGGAGACGAGCAGTACTTC. Its amino acids are CASGPRAGDEQYF. Outside the CDR3, residues come from the reference TRBV12-5 and TRBJ2-7 proteins, so the full variable domain is: DARVTQTPRHKVTEMGQEVTMRCQPILGHNTVFWYRQTMMQGLELLAYFRNRAPLDDSGMPKDRFSAEMPDATLATLKIQPSEPRDSAVYFCASGPRAGDEQYFGPGTRLTVT.